Listed below are T cell receptor beta chains from one sample, sequenced in a study of regulatory T cells in long-lasting Graves disease. TCRdb re-called the multiplex PCR reads with MiXCR, one entry per CDR3 protein. The table lists under 450,000 distinct CDR3 sequences, approximately 12% of them singletons, with approximately 19% in the top ten. Separately, the same data were catalogued under a study of T cells in Graves' hyperthyroidism and ophthalmopathy.

Source: peripheral blood mononuclear cells (PBMCs), taken at new diagnosis, from a patient treated with antithyroid drugs. These receptors were collected from a young woman with Graves disease. Both conserved end residues are part of each CDR3. D genes are given only for firm matches. For some rows the clone size is stated as once, few or many, or as a class when expanded; others skip it.

CDR3 length,J gene,clone size,D gene,V gene,CDR3 protein,CDR3 DNA
17,TRBJ2-1,many,-,TRBV6-1,CATGEVAGRSSYNEQFF,TGTGCCACCGGAGAGGTCGCGGGCCGGAGCTCCTACAATGAGCAGTTCTTC
15,TRBJ1-2,-,TRBD1,TRBV5-4,CASSSGTGSYYGYTF,TGTGCCAGCAGCTCCGGGACAGGCTCATACTATGGCTACACCTTC
16,TRBJ2-1,many,-,TRBV6-2/TRBV6-3,CASTSGGANLWDEQFF,TGTGCCAGCACGTCCGGGGGAGCGAACCTTTGGGATGAGCAGTTCTTC
17,TRBJ2-1,many,-,TRBV6-2/TRBV6-3,CASSYSNELAPYNEQFF,TGTGCCAGCAGTTACTCGAATGAACTAGCCCCCTACAATGAGCAGTTCTTC
15,TRBJ1-5,many,-,TRBV2,CASSGPGTSNQPQHF,TGTGCCAGCAGTGGGCCGGGGACAAGCAATCAGCCCCAGCATTTT
19,TRBJ2-3,many,TRBD2,TRBV6-5,CASSYSILLSGGYTDTQYF,TGTGCCAGCAGTTACTCGATTCTTCTTAGCGGGGGTTACACAGATACGCAGTATTTT
14,TRBJ1-4,many,-,TRBV20-1,CSAIRLPSGEKLFF,TGCAGTGCTATTAGACTTCCCTCAGGGGAAAAACTGTTTTTT
16,TRBJ1-6,-,-,TRBV27,CASSSPLRQMSSPLHF,TGTGCCAGCAGTTCGCCCCTACGACAGATGTCATCACCCCTCCACTTT
13,TRBJ2-1,many,-,TRBV19,CASRSTGYNEQFF,TGTGCCAGTCGATCCACAGGCTACAATGAGCAGTTCTTC
17,TRBJ2-3,many,TRBD2,TRBV10-3,CAISETSGVGIRDTQYF,TGTGCCATCAGTGAGACTAGCGGGGTGGGGATTCGGGATACGCAGTATTTT
16,TRBJ2-5,many,TRBD1,TRBV18,CASSPAIGQGKETQYF,TGTGCCAGCTCACCCGCTATTGGACAGGGGAAAGAGACCCAGTACTTC
16,TRBJ2-6,-,-,TRBV19,CASTPRGFTGANVLTF,TGTGCCAGTACGCCGCGGGGTTTTACTGGGGCCAACGTCCTGACTTTC
23,TRBJ2-2,few,TRBD2,TRBV7-9,CASSSINFNGLAGGPANTGELFF,TGTGCCAGCAGCTCTATTAACTTTAACGGACTAGCGGGGGGACCGGCGAACACCGGGGAGCTGTTTTTT
24,TRBJ1-4,many,TRBD1,TRBV9,CASSSLLGQGRLPHRKGPNEKLFF,TGTGCCAGCAGCAGCCTGCTCGGACAGGGGAGACTACCTCACAGAAAAGGTCCTAATGAAAAACTGTTTTTT
13,TRBJ2-3,many,-,TRBV6-5,CASSYNLGDTQYF,TGTGCCAGCAGCTACAACCTCGGAGATACGCAGTATTTT
15,TRBJ2-1,-,TRBD2,TRBV11-2,CASSLISGRANEQFF,TGTGCCAGCAGCTTAATTAGCGGGAGGGCCAATGAGCAGTTCTTC
13,TRBJ2-6,-,-,TRBV19,CASGVSGANVLTF,TGTGCCAGTGGAGTTTCTGGGGCCAACGTCCTGACTTTC
19,TRBJ2-3,-,TRBD2,TRBV24-1,CATSDTGTSGRINADTQYF,TGTGCCACCAGTGATACCGGGACTAGCGGGAGAATAAACGCAGATACGCAGTATTTT
16,TRBJ2-5,many,TRBD2,TRBV7-2,CASSLAASGYPGTQYF,TGTGCCAGCAGCTTAGCGGCTAGCGGATACCCAGGGACCCAGTACTTC
15,TRBJ2-3,few,-,TRBV6-2/TRBV6-3,CASSYRAGGLDTQYF,TGTGCCAGCAGTTACCGAGCAGGGGGACTCGATACGCAGTATTTT
13,TRBJ1-5,many,TRBD1,TRBV12-3/TRBV12-4,CASSSDRGQPQHF,TGTGCCAGCAGTTCGGACAGGGGGCAGCCCCAGCATTTT
23,TRBJ2-6,-,-,TRBV7-9,CASSLAAGHLDGSIHSGANVLTF,TGTGCCAGCAGCTTAGCGGCGGGACACCTAGACGGATCAATACACTCTGGGGCCAACGTCCTGACTTTC
12,TRBJ2-4,many,-,TRBV20-1,CSASRVGNIQYF,TGCAGTGCTAGCCGAGTTGGAAACATTCAGTACTTC
17,TRBJ2-1,many,TRBD2,TRBV7-4,CASSLVLAGGPRNEQFF,TGTGCCAGCAGCTTAGTGCTAGCGGGGGGGCCTCGGAATGAGCAGTTCTTC
16,TRBJ1-1,many,TRBD1,TRBV19,CASSSSTGQGNTEAFF,TGTGCCAGTTCCTCTTCTACCGGACAGGGCAACACTGAAGCTTTCTTT
17,TRBJ2-7,many,-,TRBV6-2/TRBV6-3,CASSYPPDGTPNYEQYF,TGTGCCAGCAGTTACCCTCCCGATGGGACACCGAACTACGAGCAGTACTTC
15,TRBJ1-2,few,-,TRBV5-1,CASSLAAGLGNGYTF,TGCGCCAGCAGCTTGGCGGCAGGGCTAGGGAATGGCTACACCTTC
16,TRBJ2-1,many,TRBD2,TRBV28,CASSPVAGARYNEQFF,TGTGCCAGCAGTCCTGTAGCGGGAGCTCGCTACAATGAGCAGTTCTTC
14,TRBJ2-2,few,-,TRBV11-1,CASGPPSWTGELFF,TGTGCCAGCGGGCCCCCCTCGTGGACCGGGGAGCTGTTTTTT
17,TRBJ2-3,-,TRBD2,TRBV9,CASSVGGGTSTTDTQYF,TGTGCCAGCAGCGTAGGAGGGGGGACTAGCACCACAGATACGCAGTATTTT
18,TRBJ2-3,-,-,TRBV4-3,CASSQTPPGGVSTDTQYF,TGCGCCAGCAGCCAAACCCCCCCAGGAGGGGTGAGCACAGATACGCAGTATTTT
14,TRBJ2-3,few,TRBD2,TRBV27,CASSILAGSDAQYF,TGTGCCAGCAGTATTTTAGCGGGATCAGATGCGCAGTATTTT
15,TRBJ2-2,many,-,TRBV7-6,CASSLGLLNTGELFF,TGTGCCAGCAGCTTAGGACTCCTAAACACCGGGGAGCTGTTTTTT
14,TRBJ2-7,many,TRBD2,TRBV29-1,CSVAGGGLTYEQYF,TGCAGCGTTGCGGGGGGAGGACTTACCTACGAGCAGTACTTC
15,TRBJ2-2,-,-,TRBV6-2/TRBV6-3,CASSYRRGDTGELFF,TGTGCCAGCAGTTACAGGAGGGGTGATACCGGGGAGCTGTTTTTT
13,TRBJ2-3,-,-,TRBV29-1,CSVEDRATDTQYF,TGCAGCGTTGAAGATCGAGCGACAGATACGCAGTATTTT
14,TRBJ2-1,many,-,TRBV11-3,CASSHRSTEGEQFF,TGTGCCAGCAGCCACAGATCGACAGAGGGTGAGCAGTTCTTC
13,TRBJ2-7,many,TRBD1,TRBV27,CASPGTVRYEQYF,TGTGCCAGCCCGGGGACAGTCCGCTACGAGCAGTACTTC
15,TRBJ2-7,many,TRBD1,TRBV6-2/TRBV6-3,CASSYLGQGSYEQYF,TGTGCCAGCAGTTACCTTGGACAGGGGAGCTACGAGCAGTACTTC
16,TRBJ1-2,many,TRBD1,TRBV2,CASSETRTGGAEGYTF,TGTGCCAGCAGCGAAACTCGCACAGGGGGCGCGGAGGGCTACACCTTC
13,TRBJ2-1,many,-,TRBV7-3,CASSYTGGNEQFF,TGTGCCAGCAGCTATACCGGAGGAAATGAGCAGTTCTTC
13,TRBJ1-2,many,-,TRBV27,CASSLILGFGYTF,TGTGCCAGCAGTTTAATCTTAGGGTTTGGCTACACCTTC
17,TRBJ2-7,many,TRBD2,TRBV11-2,CASSLGLAGQFSYEQYF,TGTGCCAGCAGCTTAGGTCTAGCGGGTCAATTCTCCTACGAGCAGTACTTC
11,TRBJ1-1,-,-,TRBV7-9,CASTSPRSFDF,TGTGCCAGCACTTCCCCCAGGAGCTTTGACTTT
15,TRBJ1-2,many,-,TRBV13,CASSRRWGARYGYTF,TGTGCCAGCAGCCGCCGCTGGGGGGCGCGCTATGGCTACACCTTC
14,TRBJ2-3,many,-,TRBV5-1,CASSTGRSTDTQYF,TGCGCCAGCAGCACGGGGAGGTCCACAGATACGCAGTATTTT
19,TRBJ2-3,many,TRBD2,TRBV4-1,CASSQDPAGGPWLTDTQYF,TGCGCCAGCAGCCAAGACCCAGCGGGAGGGCCTTGGCTCACAGATACGCAGTATTTT
15,TRBJ2-4,-,-,TRBV28,CASSPSQVAKNIQYF,TGTGCCAGCAGTCCCTCTCAGGTAGCCAAAAACATTCAGTACTTC
16,TRBJ1-1,many,-,TRBV11-2,CASSRTARGRNTEAFF,TGTGCCAGCAGCCGAACAGCGCGGGGGCGAAACACTGAAGCTTTCTTT
15,TRBJ2-1,many,TRBD2,TRBV7-2,CASNQRGGGYNEQFF,TGTGCCAGCAACCAGCGGGGGGGCGGGTACAATGAGCAGTTCTTC
17,TRBJ1-1,-,-,TRBV4-2,CASSQVNPDSENTEAFF,TGTGCCAGCAGCCAAGTTAATCCGGACAGCGAGAACACTGAAGCTTTCTTT
15,TRBJ2-5,many,-,TRBV7-9,CASSDRTVFVKTQYF,TGTGCCAGCAGCGACCGGACGGTTTTCGTGAAGACCCAGTACTTC
14,TRBJ2-5,many,-,TRBV6-2/TRBV6-3,CASSYSPGMETQYF,TGTGCCAGCAGTTACTCGCCAGGGATGGAGACCCAGTACTTC
12,TRBJ2-1,many,-,TRBV29-1,CSVDTGVNEQFF,TGCAGCGTTGACACGGGGGTCAATGAGCAGTTCTTC
12,TRBJ2-1,many,-,TRBV7-9,CASSAYYNEQFF,TGTGCCAGCAGCGCCTACTACAATGAGCAGTTCTTC
14,TRBJ2-7,many,-,TRBV10-3,CAISESLQGYEQYF,TGTGCCATCAGTGAGTCGCTGCAGGGCTACGAGCAGTACTTC